This T cell receptor beta chain was sequenced during a study of blood T cell repertoires in COVID-19. About the study: Both acute and convalescent COVID-19 samples were obtained from the United States, Italy and Spain.

Germline-derived CDR1 and CDR2 are MNHEY and SVGAGI. The CDR3 spans 15 residues. V shed 5 bases and J shed 1 base, with 14 bases lying between them. Authors' analysis steps: Amplification of reference gene primers provided the estimated nucleated cell counts. TCRdb keeps only in-frame clones here, not all; method: immunoSEQ multiplex PCR. The DNA gave D and trimming, while V, J and clone size come from that table. The data show 50,000 to 80,000 clones, 85% to 90% seen once. The chain uses TRBV6-5 and TRBJ1-1; tentatively, D is TRBD1 (6 bases). Sequencing was carried out using PBMCs or T cells enriched from blood (not recorded which). The source is a middle-aged woman who had recovered from COVID-19. The CDR3 DNA is TGTGCCAGCAGTCCGCGGACAGCTCAGAACACTGAAGCTTTCTTT. Translation: CASSPRTAQNTEAFF.